This T cell receptor beta chain was recorded in a study of cytomegalovirus exposure and HLA in healthy donors. The V gene's germline CDR1 is MNHEY and CDR2 SMNVEV (reference sequence). This CDR3 has 13 amino acids. V was pared by 0 bases and J by 10 bases, with 12 bases between. Remarks on this clone: The antigen is unknown.

Use of 60 Vbeta and 13 Jbeta primers characterized the PCR. Data came from immunoSEQ multiplex PCR; TCRdb stores just in-frame clones and leaves some out. The data contain just over 60,000 clones, roughly 86% of them singletons. The donors comprised healthy bone marrow donors. Study-wide points: Analyses of presence and absence presupposed an approximately uniform sequencing depth across donors. More clonal expansion characterized HLA-associated TCR beta chains than equally common others in a later analysis.

What was sequenced was PBMCs. This clonotype was obtained from a man younger than 35 in good health and CMV-seronegative. V is TRBV27 and J is TRBJ1-1, with unresolved D. For the CDR3, the DNA is TGTGCCAGCAGTTTATCGAAGGGAGTCGTAGCTTTCTTT. It translates to CASSLSKGVVAFF.